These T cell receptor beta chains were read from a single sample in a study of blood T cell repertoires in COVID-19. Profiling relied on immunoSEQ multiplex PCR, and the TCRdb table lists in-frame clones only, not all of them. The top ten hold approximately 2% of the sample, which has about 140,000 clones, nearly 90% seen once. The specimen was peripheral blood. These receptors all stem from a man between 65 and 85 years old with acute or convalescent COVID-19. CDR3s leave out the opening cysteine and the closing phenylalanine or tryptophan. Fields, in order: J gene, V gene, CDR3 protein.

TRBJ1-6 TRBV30 AWSVEWTEGINSPLH
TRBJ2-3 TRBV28 ASSTVTSGGTDTQY
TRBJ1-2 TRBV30 AWSHTGGDGYT
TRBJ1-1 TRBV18 ASSRIGTGGDTEAF
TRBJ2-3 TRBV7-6 ASSLFSGSTDTQY
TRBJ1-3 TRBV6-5 ASSTGGGNTIY
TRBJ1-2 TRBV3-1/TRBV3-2 ASSGSGVYGYT
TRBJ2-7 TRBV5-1 ASSLSGSRAFYEQY
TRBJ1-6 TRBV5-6 ASSLGQVGSPLH
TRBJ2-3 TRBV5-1 ASSLGGSTDTQY
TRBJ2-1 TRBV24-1 ATSDGGSRNEQF
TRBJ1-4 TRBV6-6 ASSREVREKLF